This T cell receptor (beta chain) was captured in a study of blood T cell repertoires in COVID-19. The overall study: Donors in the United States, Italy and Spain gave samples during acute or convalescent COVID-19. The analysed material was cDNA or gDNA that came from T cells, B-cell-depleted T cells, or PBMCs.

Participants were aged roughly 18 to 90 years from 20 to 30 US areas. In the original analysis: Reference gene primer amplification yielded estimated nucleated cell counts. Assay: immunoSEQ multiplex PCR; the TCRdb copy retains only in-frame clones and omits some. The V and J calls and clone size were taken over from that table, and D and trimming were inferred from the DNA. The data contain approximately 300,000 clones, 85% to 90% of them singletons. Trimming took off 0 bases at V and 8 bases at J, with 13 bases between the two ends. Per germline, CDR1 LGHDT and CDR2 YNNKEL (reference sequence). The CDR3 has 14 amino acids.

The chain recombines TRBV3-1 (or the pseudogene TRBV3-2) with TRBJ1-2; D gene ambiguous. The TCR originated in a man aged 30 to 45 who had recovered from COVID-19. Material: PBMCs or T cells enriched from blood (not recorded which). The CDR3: CASSQDPSVYGYTF. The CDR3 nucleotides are TGTGCCAGCAGCCAAGATCCCTCGGTCTACGGCTACACCTTC.